This T cell receptor beta chain derives from a study of T cells in Graves' hyperthyroidism and ophthalmopathy. There were TCR beta CDR3 regions amplified from RNA transcripts. The study used the HTBI primer set for a first-round RT-PCR of the TCR CDR3. In TCRdb, the multiplex PCR reads were re-called with MiXCR into one record per CDR3 protein. The sample has about 720,000 distinct CDR3 sequences; around 19% are singletons. V was pared by 2 bases and J by 11 bases, with 15 bases between. The CDR3 runs 13 residues. Germline CDR1 and CDR2: SGHDN and FVKESK. Sequenced material: blood. This rearrangement joins TRBV14 to TRBJ1-1, with D tentatively TRBD1 (6 bases). This clonotype was obtained from a woman in her forties or fifties with Graves' hyperthyroidism that later progressed to Graves' ophthalmopathy. The CDR3 bases are TGTGCCAGCAGCCAACGAACCGGACAGTGGGCTTTCTTT. As protein: CASSQRTGQWAFF.